Sequencing of this TCR beta chain was carried out in a study of blood T cell repertoires in COVID-19. Across the whole study: In each case, the material was cDNA or gDNA derived from T cells, B-cell-depleted T cells, or PBMCs.

Study processing details: Quantification of nucleated cells was approximated via reference gene primer amplification. Sequencing was performed with immunoSEQ multiplex PCR; in TCRdb, only in-frame clones are kept and a portion is missing. V, J and clone size derive from that table, while D and trimming were established from the DNA sequence. The sample holds roughly 100,000 clones, roughly 71% seen once. The TCR sequence derives from a woman of 80 years or more with acute or convalescent COVID-19. Material for sequencing was peripheral blood.

This CDR3 is CASRRQGGFMNTEAFF. In DNA form, the CDR3 reads TGCGCCAGCAGAAGACAGGGGGGTTTCATGAACACTGAAGCTTTCTTT. The J gene is TRBJ1-1, the V gene TRBV10-2; 9 bases agree with TRBD1. Germline V CDR1 and CDR2: WSHSY, SAAADI. The CDR3 extends over 16 amino acids. Trimming took 6 bases from V and 0 from J; bases not matched to a gene: 8.